This T cell receptor beta chain originates from a study of cytomegalovirus exposure and HLA in healthy donors. Germline-derived CDR1 and CDR2 are LNHDA and SQIVND (reference sequence). Trimming removed 4 bases from V and 2 bases from J, with 14 bases in between. The CDR3 loop spans 16 amino acids. Here immunoSEQ multiplex PCR was the method, and the copy in TCRdb shows in-frame clones only, minus some. The profile shows tens of thousands of clones, roughly 96% of them singletons. Sequenced sample: PBMCs. The TCR comes from a man aged 18 to 29 in good health and CMV-seronegative. The chain couples TRBV19 to TRBJ2-2, with D perhaps TRBD1 (5 bases). Here the CDR3 reads CASSTQGVLNTGELFF. The DNA for the CDR3 is TGTGCCAGTAGTACTCAGGGCGTTCTAAACACCGGGGAGCTGTTTTTT. The complete variable domain, with remaining parts taken from reference TRBV19 and TRBJ2-2, reads DGGITQSPKYLFRKEGQNVTLSCEQNLNHDAMYWYRQDPGQGLRLIYYSQIVNDFQKGDIAEGYSVSREKKESFPLTVTSAQKNPTAFYLCASSTQGVLNTGELFFGEGSRLTVL.